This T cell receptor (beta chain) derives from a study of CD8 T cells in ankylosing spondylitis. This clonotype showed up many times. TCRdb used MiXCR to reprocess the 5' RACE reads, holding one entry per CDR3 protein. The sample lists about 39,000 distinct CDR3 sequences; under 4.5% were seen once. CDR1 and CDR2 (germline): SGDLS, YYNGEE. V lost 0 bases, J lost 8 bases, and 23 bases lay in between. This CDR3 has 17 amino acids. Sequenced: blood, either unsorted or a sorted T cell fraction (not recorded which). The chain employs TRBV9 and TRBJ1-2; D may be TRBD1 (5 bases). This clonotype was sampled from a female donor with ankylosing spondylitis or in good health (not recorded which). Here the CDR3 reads CASSVARATGITGGYTF. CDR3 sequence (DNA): TGTGCCAGCAGCGTAGCCAGGGCTACGGGGATCACGGGCGGCTACACCTTC.